The 27 T cell receptor beta chains below come from one sample, sequenced in a study of blood T cell repertoires in COVID-19. Produced via immunoSEQ multiplex PCR; TCRdb's table is partial and in-frame only. Seen here are about 320,000 clones, roughly 87% observed once, and the top ten hold about 9.8%. Sequences were obtained from PBMCs or T cells enriched from blood (not recorded which). The receptors here all came from a woman between 18 and 30 years old who had recovered from COVID-19.

The J gene is TRBJ1-2, the V gene TRBV11-1; 10 bases agree with TRBD1. The trim removed 5 bases at V and 3 bases at J, leaving 6 bases unmatched. The germline V gene has CDR1 SGHAT and CDR2 FQDESV (reference sequence). CDR3 size: 15 residues. The CDR3 sequence: CASSLGQGTYYGYTF. CDR3 bases: TGTGCCAGCAGCCTGGGACAGGGGACTTACTATGGCTACACCTTC.

The V gene is TRBV7-2, the J gene TRBJ2-1, with 7 nucleotides matching TRBD1. J was trimmed by 4 bases and V by 4 bases; bases with no gene match: 10. This CDR3 is 16 amino acids long. In germline, CDR1 is SGHTA, CDR2 FQGNSA. As DNA, the CDR3 is TGTGCCAGCAGCTCAGTACCGGGACAGTTTTACAATGAGCAGTTCTTC. Amino acid sequence: CASSSVPGQFYNEQFF.

Only a few counts were recorded for this clone. The J gene is TRBJ1-1, the V gene TRBV6-2 or TRBV6-3; D not resolved. CDR3 length: 14 amino acids. Trimming left V 0 bases short and J 8 bases short, with 13 bases between. Germline lookup yields CDR1 MNHEY and CDR2 SVGEGT. CDR3 nucleotides: TGTGCCAGCAGTTACTCTCCACTCGGGGTGGAAGCTTTCTTT. The encoded protein is CASSYSPLGVEAFF.

The chain couples TRBV20-1 to TRBJ1-2, with 10 bases lining up with TRBD1. Per germline, CDR1 DFQATT and CDR2 SNEGSKA (reference sequence). J was trimmed by 2 bases and V by 3 bases; bases with no gene match: 6. CDR3 length: 15 residues. DNA for the CDR3: TGCAGTGCTAGTCAGAGGACAGGGGGAAACTATGGCTACACCTTC. This codes for CSASQRTGGNYGYTF.

This rearrangement joins TRBV19 to TRBJ2-7; TRBD1 aligns across 9 bases. V shed 3 bases and J 4 bases; nucleotides not matched to a gene: 4. Germline-derived CDR1 and CDR2 are LNHDA and SQIVND (reference sequence). CDR3 length equals 14 residues. The CDR3 loop is CASSIGTGRYEQYF. DNA of the CDR3: TGTGCCAGTAGTATTGGGACAGGGCGATACGAGCAGTACTTC. Complete variable domain (other parts from reference TRBV19 and TRBJ2-7): DGGITQSPKYLFRKEGQNVTLSCEQNLNHDAMYWYRQDPGQGLRLIYYSQIVNDFQKGDIAEGYSVSREKKESFPLTVTSAQKNPTAFYLCASSIGTGRYEQYFGPGTRLTVT.

CDR3 sequence reads: CASSLTSGFSDTQYF. The CDR3 nucleotides are TGTGCCAGTAGTCTTACTAGCGGGTTCTCAGATACGCAGTATTTT. V and J are TRBV19 and TRBJ2-3, with TRBD2 matching 9 bases. CDR1 and CDR2 (germline): LNHDA, SQIVND (reference sequence). The CDR3 is 15 residues long. V gave up 5 bases and J gave up 4 bases; unmatched junction bases: 7.

The gene calls are TRBV6-5 and TRBJ1-1; no clear D. Trimming removed 4 bases at V and 4 bases at J, with 4 bases between. This CDR3 region has 11 residues. Germline assignment: CDR1 MNHEY and CDR2 SVGAGI. The CDR3 reads CASSSVTEAFF. The CDR3 region has the DNA TGTGCCAGCAGTTCGGTCACTGAAGCTTTCTTT.

The chain employs TRBV2 and TRBJ2-6, with D tentatively TRBD1 (6 bases). This CDR3 comprises 13 residues. Trimming stripped 6 bases from V and 7 bases from J, with 10 bases between. CDR1 is SNHLY, CDR2 FYNNEI, per germline. This CDR3 reads CASSFGTANVLTF. DNA for the CDR3: TGTGCCAGCAGCTTTGGGACAGCCAACGTCCTGACTTTC.

The chain is built from TRBV7-9 and TRBJ1-1, with D uncertain. This CDR3 comprises 13 residues. Germline V lookup: CDR1 SEHNR, CDR2 FQNEAQ (reference sequence). The V gene lost 2 bases and the J gene lost 0 bases, with 4 bases spanning the gap. CDR3 DNA: TGTGCCAGCAGCTTAACAGTGAACACTGAAGCTTTCTTT. It codes for CASSLTVNTEAFF.

This rearrangement joins TRBV19 to TRBJ1-6; D not certain. CDR3 size: 14 residues. Per germline, CDR1 LNHDA and CDR2 SQIVND (reference sequence). Trimming left V 4 bases short and J 5 bases short, with 9 bases between. The chain's CDR3 is CASSTDLDNSPLHF. Here the CDR3 DNA reads TGTGCCAGTAGTACGGACTTGGATAATTCACCCCTCCACTTT.

The chain is built from TRBV3-1 (or the pseudogene TRBV3-2) and TRBJ1-3; D unresolved. The ends were cut back, 4 bases at V and 9 bases at J, with 13 bases in the middle. Germline V gene sequence: CDR1 LGHDT, CDR2 YNNKEL (reference sequence). The CDR3 extends over 13 amino acids. The CDR3: CASSPPEGVTIYF. The CDR3 nucleotides are TGTGCCAGCAGCCCTCCGGAGGGCGTCACCATATATTTT.

The chain is built from TRBV30 and TRBJ1-6; no definite D call. Trimming took 5 bases from V and 3 from J, leaving 14 bases between them. This CDR3 has 15 residues. Germline CDR1 GTSNPN, CDR2 SVGIG (reference sequence). The CDR3 coding sequence is TGTGCCTGGTCTTCAACGGCGGTCTATAATTCACCCCTCCACTTT. Amino acid sequence: CAWSSTAVYNSPLHF.

The chain links TRBV30 to TRBJ1-2; 7 nucleotides align to TRBD1. Losses at the gene ends were 0 bases for V and 5 bases for J; bases not matched to a gene: 18. The CDR3 totals 18 residues. From germline, CDR1 is GTSNPN and CDR2 SVGIG (reference sequence). The CDR3: CAWSVPGTGDMGDYGYTF. CDR3 in DNA: TGTGCCTGGAGTGTACCGGGTACAGGGGATATGGGAGATTATGGCTACACCTTC. The complete variable domain, with remaining parts taken from reference TRBV30 and TRBJ1-2, reads SQTIHQWPATLVQPVGSPLSLECTVEGTSNPNLYWYRQAAGRGLQLLFYSVGIGQISSEVPQNLSASRPQDRQFILSSKKLLLSDSGFYLCAWSVPGTGDMGDYGYTFGSGTRLTVV.

The chain uses TRBV30 and TRBJ2-3, with 9 positions matching TRBD1. Germline assignment: CDR1 GTSNPN and CDR2 SVGIG (reference sequence). This CDR3 spans 17 amino acids. After removal of 3 bases from V and 0 bases from J, the junction contained 10 bases not matched to a gene. The CDR3 coding sequence is TGTGCCTGGAGACCGGAGGAGGACAGGGGAAGCACAGATACGCAGTATTTT. It yields the protein CAWRPEEDRGSTDTQYF.

The chain combines TRBV28 with TRBJ2-1; 7 nucleotides line up with TRBD1. Germline CDR1 reads MDHEN; CDR2 reads SYDVKM. CDR3 length: 14 residues. Unmatched junction bases numbered 12, after V lost 4 bases and J lost 12 bases. CDR3 residues: CASSSPGTDITQFF. DNA of the CDR3: TGTGCCAGCAGTTCCCCAGGGACAGACATCACGCAGTTCTTC.

The chain joins TRBV27 to TRBJ1-2, with TRBD1 matching over 9 bases. The V gene's germline CDR1 is MNHEY and CDR2 SMNVEV (reference sequence). The J segment lost 6 bases and the V segment lost 6 bases, leaving 2 bases of the junction unmatched. The CDR3 contains 12 residues. CDR3 region: CASSNRGHGYTF. The CDR3 region has the DNA TGTGCCAGCAGCAACAGGGGGCATGGCTACACCTTC.

This clone was recorded once. The genes are TRBV12-3 or TRBV12-4 and TRBJ1-2; tentative D call: TRBD1 (5 bases). The CDR3 is made up of 13 amino acids. The V gene lost 5 bases and the J gene lost 0 bases, with 7 bases spanning the gap. The CDR3 DNA follows: TGTGCCAGCAGTCCGGACACTAACTATGGCTACACCTTC. This gives the protein CASSPDTNYGYTF.

The gene calls are TRBV6-4 and TRBJ2-3; TRBD2 matches at 9 bases. Germline V lookup: CDR1 MRHNA, CDR2 SNTAGT. V lost 2 bases, J lost 2 bases, and 11 bases stayed unmatched. There are 18 residues in the CDR3. The CDR3 spells CASSDPSRLAGYTDTQYF. CDR3 nucleotide sequence: TGTGCCAGCAGTGACCCGTCTCGTCTAGCGGGGTACACAGATACGCAGTATTTT.

This chain joins TRBV5-1 and TRBJ2-7, with D maybe TRBD2 (6 bases). V was clipped by 3 bases and J by 4 bases, with 20 bases between them. Germline CDR1 reads SGHRS; CDR2 reads YFSETQ. The CDR3 runs to 16 residues. This CDR3 is CASSSHISGGSYEQYF. CDR3 nucleotide sequence: TGCGCCAGCAGCTCGCACATATCAGGAGGGTCATACGAGCAGTACTTC.

The chain links TRBV10-1 to TRBJ2-1, with 11 nucleotides matching TRBD2. In germline, CDR1 is WNHNN, CDR2 SYGVQD (reference sequence). J was trimmed by 8 bases and V by 4 bases; bases with no gene match: 7. This CDR3 comprises 15 residues. The CDR3 reads CASSGGTSGGDEQFF. Here the CDR3 DNA reads TGCGCCAGCAGTGGGGGGACTAGCGGAGGGGATGAGCAGTTCTTC.

The V and J genes are TRBV3-1 (or the pseudogene TRBV3-2) and TRBJ1-5; the D gene is possibly TRBD1 (6 bases). With 4 bases removed from V and 4 bases from J, the gap between germline ends came to 11 bases. CDR3 length: 14 residues. Germline-derived CDR1 and CDR2 are LGHDT and YNNKEL (reference sequence). As DNA, the CDR3 is TGTGCCAGCAGCCTGACAGGTTGGAATCAGCCCCAGCATTTT. Translation: CASSLTGWNQPQHF.

The CDR3 region is CASSLGSTGNTEAFF. For the CDR3, the DNA is TGTGCCAGCTCCCTTGGCTCGACGGGAAACACTGAAGCTTTCTTT. The chain recombines TRBV18 with TRBJ1-1; D not resolved. Germline values: CDR1 KGHSH, CDR2 LQKENI. The V end was cut by 6 bases, the J end by 2 bases, with 16 bases between. This CDR3 is built from 15 residues. The full variable domain, completed using reference TRBV18 and TRBJ1-1, is NAGVMQNPRHLVRRRGQEARLRCSPMKGHSHVYWYRQLPEEGLKFMVYLQKENIIDESGMPKERFSAEFPKEGPSILRIQQVVRGDSAAYFCASSLGSTGNTEAFFGQGTRLTVV.

The V and J genes are TRBV11-3 and TRBJ2-5, with 7 nucleotides matching TRBD2. V shed 3 bases, J shed 7 bases, and the junction held 5 bases outside the gene matches. CDR1 is SGHNT, CDR2 YENEEA, per germline. The CDR3 consists of 13 residues. CDR3 nucleotides: TGTGCCAGCAGCTTCTCCAGGGAGGGGACCCAGTACTTC. It encodes CASSFSREGTQYF.

This clone was counted once. Written as DNA, the CDR3 is TGCGCCAGCAGCCATAGCGACCGCAACACCGGGGAGCTGTTTTTT. As protein: CASSHSDRNTGELFF. The rearrangement uses TRBV4-3 and TRBJ2-2; perhaps TRBD2 as D (5 bases). This CDR3 spans 15 amino acids. The germline CDR1 and CDR2 sequences are LGHNA and YSLEER. V was cut by 3 bases and J by 2 bases, with 10 bases left in between.

This sequence joins TRBV5-1 and TRBJ2-1; 11 nucleotides agree with TRBD2. V shed 0 bases, J shed 7 bases, and the junction held 6 bases outside the gene matches. CDR3 length equals 16 residues. Germline V gene sequence: CDR1 SGHRS, CDR2 YFSETQ. For the CDR3, the DNA is TGCGCCAGCAGCTTGGTACGACTAGCGGGGCATAATGAGCAGTTCTTC. This sequence encodes CASSLVRLAGHNEQFF.

The chain employs TRBV5-8 and TRBJ1-4, with unresolved D. Trimming left V 3 bases short and J 0 bases short, with 6 bases between. Germline CDR1 reads SGHTS; CDR2 reads YDEGEE. The CDR3 runs 14 residues. CDR3 sequence reads: CASSSLTTNEKLFF. CDR3 nucleotides: TGTGCCAGCAGCTCCTTAACAACTAATGAAAAACTGTTTTTT.

This clone was seen ten or more times. This chain joins TRBV9 and TRBJ1-1; D possibly corresponds to TRBD1 (6 bases). V was pared by 4 bases and J by 4 bases, with 20 bases between. The CDR3 is 16 residues long. Germline CDR1 SGDLS, CDR2 YYNGEE. The CDR3 loop is CASSPSYRIGGTEAFF. DNA of the CDR3: TGTGCCAGCAGCCCGTCATATAGGATAGGGGGCACTGAAGCTTTCTTT.